This T cell receptor (beta chain) was found in a study of beta chain features in type 1 diabetes. Of the isolated RNA, all was reverse transcribed, and so the sequenced material was expressed TCRB transcripts. TCRdb keeps only in-frame clones here, not all; method: immunoSEQ multiplex PCR. The sample yields under 550,000 clones, about 10% seen once. V was clipped by 3 bases and J by 6 bases, with 6 bases between them. This CDR3 region has 12 residues. Germline lookup yields CDR1 SGHNT and CDR2 YENEEA. Remarks on this clone: Its cognate antigen is unknown. At the DNA level, this CDR3 is encoded by other sequences in the same sample as well.

Study results and caveats: Junctions at VDJ sites from type 1 diabetes patients had fewer insertions and more deletions. Type 1 diabetes patients had moderately but significantly shorter TCRB CDR3s in all four CD4+ subsets.

J is TRBJ2-1 and V is TRBV11-3, with D tentatively TRBD1 (6 bases). The TCR was taken from a woman aged 18-29 years in good health. The material sequenced was naive CD4+ T cells from blood. In DNA, the CDR3 is TGTGCCAGCAGCTTGGACAGCAATGAGCAGTTCTTC. Protein product: CASSLDSNEQFF.